This T cell receptor beta chain was documented in a study of CD8 T cells in ankylosing spondylitis. Findings and caveats of the study: Within peripheral blood, clones linked to disease were CD8+ and relatively rare. The study looked at matched synovial fluid samples from ankylosing spondylitis patients. Disease-linked clones were reported to be significantly enriched there.

Remarks on this clonotype: What it recognizes is unknown.

Molecular-barcoded quantitative 5'-RACE produced these TCR beta libraries. From the 5' RACE reads, TCRdb called clonotypes with MiXCR, one entry per CDR3 protein. The table lists some 46,000 distinct CDR3 sequences, approximately 9.9% of them singletons. What was sequenced was blood, either unsorted or a sorted T cell fraction (not recorded which). The receptor comes from a male donor with ankylosing spondylitis or in good health (not recorded which).

In DNA, the CDR3 is TGTGCCAGCAGCTTAACGAATCAGCCCCAGCATTTT. Amino acid sequence: CASSLTNQPQHF. This chain uses TRBV7-2 with TRBJ1-5, with D unresolved. The germline CDR1 and CDR2 sequences are SGHTA and FQGNSA. CDR3 length equals 12 residues. The V and J ends lost 2 bases and 4 bases respectively, with 3 bases between them.